The following is a TCR beta chain sequence with its context. Antigen unknown. The PCR template was genomic DNA. Multiplex PCR with 30 forward and 13 reverse primers amplified the TCR beta CDR3. TCRdb re-analysed the multiplex PCR reads in MiXCR, keeping a single row per CDR3 protein. The sample includes 250,000 to 300,000 distinct CDR3 sequences, roughly 48% of them seen just once. These data are taken from a study of type 1 and type 2 diabetes patients. Background on the study: From PBMCs, CD4+ and CD8+ T cells were isolated by magnetic microbeads. The whole study generated about 18 million paired-end reads.

Study-wide findings and caveats: In CD4+ and CD8+ T cells, type 2 diabetes diversity exceeded type 1.

Each participant gave approximately 10 milliliters of peripheral blood. Sequencing input: peripheral blood mononuclear cells (PBMCs). This TCR was sampled from a man aged 18 to 29 with type 2 diabetes.

In nucleotides, the CDR3 is TGTGCCAGCAGGAGTAATCCAAATCAGCCCCAGCATTTT. Protein: CASRSNPNQPQHF. The chain carries TRBV6-6 and TRBJ1-5; D gene ambiguous. The CDR3 length is 13 residues. Germline assignment: CDR1 MNHNY and CDR2 SVGAGI (reference sequence). Trimming stripped 6 bases from V and 4 bases from J, with 10 bases between.